The 14 T cell receptor beta chains listed next were all sequenced from one sample in a study of cytomegalovirus exposure and HLA in healthy donors. PCR involved 60 Vbeta and 13 Jbeta primers. Clones were sequenced by immunoSEQ multiplex PCR, and TCRdb holds only the in-frame ones, with some missing. The table includes 200,000 or so clones, 78% detected once. The sequenced material came from PBMCs. These receptors were obtained from a woman aged 25 to 39 in good health and CMV-seropositive.

The chain employs TRBV4-3 and TRBJ1-1; TRBD1 aligns across 7 bases. This CDR3 is 15 amino acids long. V lost 5 bases and J lost 1; bases outside the gene matches: 7. Germline V gene sequence: CDR1 LGHNA, CDR2 YSLEER. Here the CDR3 reads CASSFRTGRNTEAFF. Here the CDR3 DNA reads TGCGCCAGCAGCTTCCGGACAGGACGGAACACTGAAGCTTTCTTT.

The chain employs TRBV6-1 and TRBJ1-5; D is possibly TRBD1 (6 bases). The germline gives CDR1 MNHNS, CDR2 SASEGT. The CDR3 totals 15 residues. V shed 0 bases and J shed 7 bases, with 13 bases lying between them. The CDR3 DNA reads as TGTGCCAGCAGTGAAGCAGGGGGGAGGGGGCAGCCCCAGCATTTT. It is translated as CASSEAGGRGQPQHF.

This clone was recorded at least ten times. This rearrangement joins TRBV4-3 to TRBJ2-1; the D gene is possibly TRBD1 (6 bases). V dropped 2 bases and J dropped 0 bases, with 8 bases sitting between them. The CDR3 is 15 residues long. Germline CDR1 reads LGHNA; CDR2 reads YSLEER. The CDR3 sequence: CASSQYRVSYNEQFF. In DNA form, the CDR3 reads TGCGCCAGCAGCCAATACAGGGTCTCCTACAATGAGCAGTTCTTC.

About this clone: Other DNA sequences within the sample encode an identical CDR3. The chain has TRBV11-1 and TRBJ2-7; 7 bases align to TRBD1. The germline CDR1 and CDR2 sequences are SGHAT and FQDESV (reference sequence). V dropped 3 bases and J dropped 7; count of bases not matched to a gene: 6. This CDR3 spans 13 amino acids. DNA for the CDR3: TGTGCCAGCAGCTTCGACAGGGTCGGGGAGCAGTACTTC. Its translation is CASSFDRVGEQYF.

The chain carries TRBV20-1 and TRBJ2-5; the D is unclear. The CDR3 contains 10 residues. V dropped 6 bases and J dropped 4 bases, with 6 bases sitting between them. Germline V gene sequence: CDR1 DFQATT, CDR2 SNEGSKA (reference sequence). The CDR3 sequence: CSAVLETQYF. In DNA, the CDR3 is TGCAGTGCCGTTTTAGAGACCCAGTACTTC.

The genes are TRBV18 and TRBJ2-7; possible D gene TRBD2, 6 bases. The V gene's germline CDR1 is KGHSH and CDR2 LQKENI. V shed 3 bases and J shed 6 bases, with 12 bases lying between them. This CDR3 has 13 residues. The DNA of the CDR3 is TGTGCCAGCTCACCGGGGACTCCCCTCGAGCAGTACTTC. Translation: CASSPGTPLEQYF.

This chain joins TRBV6-5 and TRBJ2-2, with a tentative D call TRBD2 (6 bases). Trimming took off 8 bases at V and 3 bases at J, with 16 bases between the two ends. CDR3 size: 15 residues. CDR1 MNHEY and CDR2 SVGAGI come from the germline V gene. The CDR3 sequence is CASRRGFQDTGELFF. In nucleotides, the CDR3 is TGTGCCAGCCGGAGGGGTTTCCAGGACACCGGGGAGCTGTTTTTT.

The V and J genes are TRBV7-2 and TRBJ2-5; 7 bases are shared with TRBD2. The V gene end was trimmed by 5 bases and the J gene end by 3 bases; junction bases not matched to a gene: 3. Germline V CDR1 and CDR2: SGHTA, FQGNSA. The CDR3 has 13 residues. The CDR3 here is CASSRTREETQYF. The DNA for the CDR3 is TGTGCCAGCAGCAGGACTAGAGAAGAGACCCAGTACTTC.

The rearrangement links TRBV9 to TRBJ2-7; 7 bases map to TRBD2. CDR3 length equals 14 residues. CDR1 is SGDLS and CDR2 is YYNGEE in the germline V gene. V trimming: 2 bases; J trimming: 3 bases; junction bases outside the gene matches: 5. The CDR3: CASSVGGGIYEQYF. Here the CDR3 DNA reads TGTGCCAGCAGCGTTGGGGGGGGGATCTACGAGCAGTACTTC.

V is TRBV5-4 and J is TRBJ2-7; TRBD1 is a possible D gene (6 bases). Germline CDR1 reads SGHNT; CDR2 reads YYREEE (reference sequence). The CDR3 length is 15 residues. V shed 4 bases and J shed 2 bases, with 16 bases lying between them. The CDR3 region has the DNA TGTGCCAGCAGCGCCACACAGGGATCGACCTACGAGCAGTACTTC. Its protein product is CASSATQGSTYEQYF.

The chain recombines TRBV5-4 with TRBJ2-7; possible D gene TRBD2, 7 bases. The germline V gene encodes CDR1 SGHNT and CDR2 YYREEE (reference sequence). V was shortened by 4 bases and J by 2 bases, with 13 bases between the two germline ends. This CDR3 is 14 amino acids long. CDR3 region: CASSGGARPYEQYF. Here the CDR3 DNA reads TGTGCCAGCAGCGGGGGGGCCCGCCCCTACGAGCAGTACTTC.

This clone was detected only a few times. The chain is built from TRBV27 and TRBJ2-7; a weak D match, TRBD1 (5 bases). The V and J ends lost 7 bases and 5 bases respectively, with 9 bases between them. Germline lookup yields CDR1 MNHEY and CDR2 SMNVEV (reference sequence). The CDR3 covers 11 residues. The CDR3 nucleotides are TGTGCCAGCACCTCAGGGAACGAGCAGTACTTC. This translates into CASTSGNEQYF.

The chain joins TRBV5-1 to TRBJ2-7, with D possibly matching TRBD1 (6 bases). The CDR3 totals 16 residues. Trimming pared 4 bases from V and 1 base from J, leaving 18 bases between. Per germline, CDR1 SGHRS and CDR2 YFSETQ. Here the CDR3 reads CASSRLAGQRSYEQYF. The CDR3 DNA sequence: TGCGCCAGCAGCCGCCTGGCTGGACAGAGGTCCTACGAGCAGTACTTC.

The rearrangement links TRBV29-1 to TRBJ2-5, with a possible D match to TRBD1 (6 bases). The J call may be incorrect, as the DNA end agrees better with TRBJ2-7. CDR1 is SQVTM, CDR2 ANQGSEA, per germline. The CDR3 consists of 15 residues. CDR3 amino acids: CSFLPAGERVYEQYF. The CDR3 region has the DNA TGCAGCTTCTTACCGGCAGGGGAAAGAGTCTACGAGCAGTACTTC.